Presented here are 31 T cell receptor beta chains from one specimen sequenced in a study of OX40 agonist ivuxolimab in advanced cancers. Sequencing was performed with immunoSEQ multiplex PCR; in TCRdb, only in-frame clones are kept and a portion is missing. The sample has under 30,000 clones, 90% seen once; the top ten hold more than 20%. The specimen comprised CD4+ or CD8+ T cells sorted from blood, sampled in a trial of the OX40 agonist ivuxolimab. The receptor set was obtained from an adult with an advanced solid tumor such as melanoma, head and neck, liver or kidney cancer.

The chain recombines TRBV9 with TRBJ2-5; D might be TRBD1 (6 bases). V lost 4 bases to trimming and J lost 6 bases, with 16 bases between them. CDR3 length: 14 residues. From germline, CDR1 is SGDLS and CDR2 YYNGEE. CDR3 in amino acids: CASSPQGPAKTQYF. Here the CDR3 DNA reads TGTGCCAGCAGCCCACAGGGCCCGGCGAAGACCCAGTACTTC. The full variable domain, in which reference TRBV9 and TRBJ2-5 provide the parts outside the CDR3, is DSGVTQTPKHLITATGQRVTLRCSPRSGDLSVYWYQQSLDQGLQFLIQYYNGEERAKGNILERFSAQQFPDLHSELNLSSLELGDSALYFCASSPQGPAKTQYFGPGTRLLVL.

This clone was seen only once. CDR3 amino acids: CASSLAPQGEGSYEQYF. Here the CDR3 DNA reads TGTGCCAGCAGCTTGGCCCCACAGGGGGAAGGCTCCTACGAGCAGTACTTC. The rearrangement uses TRBV5-6 and TRBJ2-7; 8 bases align to TRBD1. The trim removed 0 bases at V and 0 bases at J, leaving 8 bases unmatched. CDR1 and CDR2 from the germline V gene are SGHDT and YYEEEE. The CDR3 extends over 17 amino acids.

This chain links TRBV10-3 with TRBJ2-1; D is unresolved. This CDR3 contains 14 residues. V gave up 2 bases and J gave up 10 bases, with 15 bases separating them. Germline-derived CDR1 and CDR2 are ENHRY and SYGVKD. The CDR3 bases are TGTGCCATCAGTGAGCAGGACGAGGTCTTCGAGCAGTTCTTC. Its protein is CAISEQDEVFEQFF.

The chain uses TRBV7-9 and TRBJ2-5; D is unresolved. This CDR3 has 14 residues. Germline CDR1 and CDR2: SEHNR and FQNEAQ (reference sequence). The V and J ends lost 1 base and 4 bases respectively, with 10 bases between them. The CDR3 coding sequence is TGTGCCAGCAGCTTAGGTGGCACCACAGAGACCCAGTACTTC. This sequence encodes CASSLGGTTETQYF.

Sample share makes this clone medium-sized. J is TRBJ2-1 and V is TRBV5-5; D uncertain. Trimming stripped 0 bases from V and 6 bases from J, with 7 bases between. The CDR3 runs 13 residues. Germline V lookup: CDR1 SGHKS, CDR2 YYEKEE (reference sequence). CDR3: CASSLDYLNEQFF. The DNA for the CDR3 is TGTGCCAGCAGCTTGGACTACCTCAATGAGCAGTTCTTC.

This chain joins TRBV9 and TRBJ2-1; a weak D match, TRBD2 (5 bases). Germline assignment: CDR1 SGDLS and CDR2 YYNGEE. The CDR3 runs to 14 residues. Trimming took 0 bases from V and 5 from J, leaving 9 bases between them. CDR3 residues: CASSVVSADNEQFF. The CDR3 coding sequence is TGTGCCAGCAGCGTAGTATCAGCGGACAATGAGCAGTTCTTC.

The chain employs TRBV13 and TRBJ2-7, with 13 bases that match TRBD2. CDR1 PRHDT and CDR2 FYEKMQ come from the germline V gene (reference sequence). After removal of 9 bases from V and 0 bases from J, the junction contained 14 bases not matched to a gene. The CDR3 has 18 residues. The CDR3 spells CASSGKGLAGSSSYEQYF. The CDR3 region has the DNA TGTGCCAGTAGTGGGAAGGGACTAGCGGGATCGAGCTCCTACGAGCAGTACTTC.

As regards this clone: One junction end does not reproduce the germline sequence, and a read error may be involved. The chain recombines TRBV5-5 with TRBJ2-1; TRBD2 might be the D (5 bases). The CDR3 is made up of 13 amino acids. CDR1 and CDR2 from the germline V gene are SGHKS and YYEKEE (reference sequence). CDR3: CASSHDYYNEQFF. The CDR3 bases are TGCGCCAGCAGCCACGACTATTACAATGAGCAGTTCTTC.

This chain joins TRBV19 and TRBJ2-7; D is unclear. Trimming removed 5 bases from V and 3 bases from J, with 17 bases in between. Germline V gene data show CDR1 as LNHDA and CDR2 as SQIVND (reference sequence). The CDR3 loop spans 15 amino acids. This chain's CDR3 is CASSSTTLGFYEQYF. Here the CDR3 DNA reads TGTGCCAGTAGTTCGACGACGCTAGGGTTCTACGAGCAGTACTTC.

The chain employs TRBV7-6 and TRBJ2-2, with TRBD2 matching over 7 bases. The CDR3 totals 15 residues. J was trimmed by 7 bases and V by 5 bases; bases with no gene match: 10. Germline CDR1 and CDR2: SGHVS and FNYEAQ. The CDR3 nucleotides read TGTGCCAGCAGCCCCTCGAGCGGGGCGAACGGGGAGCTGTTTTTT. Encoded protein: CASSPSSGANGELFF.

The rearrangement uses TRBV7-8 and TRBJ1-5; D call uncertain. V lost 1 base, J lost 5 bases, and 6 bases lay in between. The CDR3 extends over 13 amino acids. The germline gives CDR1 SGHVS, CDR2 FQNEAQ. DNA of the CDR3: TGTGCCAGCAGCTTAGAACATTATCAGCCCCAGCATTTT. It codes for CASSLEHYQPQHF.

The CDR3 spells CASSFGGTSETQYF. In DNA, the CDR3 is TGTGCCAGCAGCTTCGGAGGGACTTCAGAGACCCAGTACTTC. The V and J genes are TRBV7-2 and TRBJ2-5; a weak D match, TRBD2 (6 bases). CDR1 and CDR2 (germline): SGHTA, FQGNSA. The V and J ends lost 3 bases and 4 bases respectively, with 12 bases between them. This CDR3 has 14 amino acids.

The chain links TRBV7-9 to TRBJ1-2; D may be TRBD1 (6 bases). CDR1 and CDR2 (germline): SEHNR, FQNEAQ (reference sequence). The CDR3 runs to 14 residues. V lost 4 bases and J lost 4, with 13 bases in between. The DNA for the CDR3 is TGTGCCAGCAGCTCTAGGGGGAAAACCTATGGCTACACCTTC. Protein: CASSSRGKTYGYTF.

The chain employs TRBV9 and TRBJ2-1; D is possibly TRBD2 (6 bases). The CDR3 has 14 residues. The V gene lost 0 bases and the J gene lost 8 bases, with 12 bases spanning the gap. CDR1 SGDLS and CDR2 YYNGEE come from the germline V gene. The chain's CDR3 is CASSVDGGPDEQFF. In DNA form, the CDR3 reads TGTGCCAGCAGCGTAGACGGAGGGCCGGATGAGCAGTTCTTC. Looking up the rest from reference TRBV9 and TRBJ2-1 gives the full variable domain: DSGVTQTPKHLITATGQRVTLRCSPRSGDLSVYWYQQSLDQGLQFLIQYYNGEERAKGNILERFSAQQFPDLHSELNLSSLELGDSALYFCASSVDGGPDEQFFGPGTRLTVL.

The chain employs TRBV12-1 and TRBJ1-2; the table's D call, TRBD1, was not checked against the DNA. TRBV12-1 is flagged as a pseudogene. The CDR3 runs 15 residues. This chain's CDR3 is CASSSGTGLSYGYTF. The CDR3, as DNA: TGTGCCAGCAGCAGCGGGACAGGGCTCAGCTATGGCTACACCTTC.

The J gene is TRBJ2-7, the V gene TRBV29-1; 7 bases align to TRBD1. The CDR3 covers 15 residues. Germline CDR1 and CDR2: SQVTM and ANQGSEA. J lost 5 bases, V lost 1 base, and 11 bases had no gene match. DNA of the CDR3: TGCAGCGTTGAAGTCCCGGCAGGGGGTCTCGACGAGCAGTACTTC. This encodes CSVEVPAGGLDEQYF.

The rearrangement uses TRBV21-1 and TRBJ2-1; the D call of TRBD2 is as the table states it, not checked on the DNA. TRBV21-1 is described as a pseudogene. This CDR3 has 14 amino acids. CDR3 in amino acids: CATKNGTSNNEQFF. In nucleotides, the CDR3 is TGTGCCACCAAAAACGGGACTAGTAACAATGAGCAGTTCTTC.

V gene TRBV2 combines with J gene TRBJ2-7; 8 nucleotides match TRBD1. V trimming: 6 bases; J trimming: 2 bases; junction bases outside the gene matches: 12. Germline CDR1 is SNHLY and CDR2 is FYNNEI. The CDR3 totals 16 residues. CDR3 DNA sequence: TGTGCCAGCAGCGACCCCAGGGGGCTTTCCCCCTACGAGCAGTACTTC. As protein: CASSDPRGLSPYEQYF.

This clone appeared once. The J gene is TRBJ2-7, the V gene TRBV7-9; D possibly corresponds to TRBD2 (6 bases). Deletions cut 3 bases from V and 3 bases from J, with 9 bases between. This CDR3 contains 13 residues. Per germline, CDR1 SEHNR and CDR2 FQNEAQ (reference sequence). The CDR3 region has the DNA TGTGCCAGCAGCTTTGGGGAGGACTACGAGCAGTACTTC. Protein product: CASSFGEDYEQYF.

V and J are TRBV27 and TRBJ2-1; D is unclear. V lost 4 bases and J lost 0, with 22 bases in between. Germline V CDR1 and CDR2: MNHEY, SMNVEV (reference sequence). The CDR3 loop spans 19 amino acids. As DNA, the CDR3 is TGTGCCAGCAGTTCCGTGATCTCGGACGGAAGAGGCTCCTACAATGAGCAGTTCTTC. This codes for CASSSVISDGRGSYNEQFF.

CDR3 in DNA: TGTGCCAGCAGCCCGGGACCCAGCTCCTACGAGCAGTACTTC. Translation: CASSPGPSSYEQYF. V and J are TRBV13 and TRBJ2-7; D possibly matches TRBD1 or TRBD2 (5 bases each). The CDR3 runs to 14 residues. CDR1 and CDR2 (germline): PRHDT, FYEKMQ (reference sequence). V shed 5 bases and J shed 0 bases, with 11 bases lying between them.

This chain links TRBV11-2 with TRBJ2-2; 11 nucleotides align to TRBD2. This CDR3 contains 17 residues. V dropped 5 bases and J dropped 7; count of bases not matched to a gene: 12. Germline lookup yields CDR1 SGHAT and CDR2 FQNNGV. The CDR3 nucleotides are TGTGCCAGCAGCCTACCCTCACTAGCGGGAGTGTACGGGGAGCTGTTTTTT. Residues: CASSLPSLAGVYGELFF.

The genes are TRBV9 and TRBJ2-2; TRBD2 matches at 9 bases. The germline V gene encodes CDR1 SGDLS and CDR2 YYNGEE. V trimming: 2 bases; J trimming: 4 bases; junction bases outside the gene matches: 3. The CDR3 length is 15 residues. Here the CDR3 DNA reads TGTGCCAGCAGCGTTAGCGGGAGTCCCACCGGGGAGCTGTTTTTT. Translated: CASSVSGSPTGELFF.

This clone has just a few counts. V gene TRBV9 combines with J gene TRBJ1-1; no reliable D call. V lost 4 bases and J lost 5, with 6 bases in between. Germline CDR1 SGDLS, CDR2 YYNGEE. The CDR3 runs 11 residues. CDR3 residues: CASSPLTEAFF. The CDR3 bases are TGTGCCAGCAGCCCCCTAACTGAAGCTTTCTTT.

The rearrangement joins TRBV4-3 to TRBJ2-1; D remains unclear. The CDR3 sequence is 15 residues long. Germline loops: CDR1 LGHNA, CDR2 YSLEER. V was cut by 2 bases and J by 0 bases, with 8 bases left in between. The CDR3 DNA reads TGCGCCAGCAGCCAAAACATAGGCTCCTACAATGAGCAGTTCTTC. Its protein is CASSQNIGSYNEQFF.

This chain joins TRBV9 and TRBJ1-4, with TRBD1 matching over 9 bases. The junction had 2 bases not matched to a gene; V was cut back by 0 bases and J by 5 bases. This CDR3 has 15 amino acids. Germline CDR1 reads SGDLS; CDR2 reads YYNGEE. This chain's CDR3 is CASSVEGTGNEKLFF. The DNA for the CDR3 is TGTGCCAGCAGCGTAGAAGGGACAGGGAATGAAAAACTGTTTTTT.

The J gene is TRBJ2-3, the V gene TRBV9, with TRBD2 matching over 10 bases. Germline-derived CDR1 and CDR2 are SGDLS and YYNGEE. V was pared by 4 bases and J by 4 bases, with 6 bases of the junction left unmatched. This CDR3 comprises 15 residues. In DNA form, the CDR3 reads TGTGCCAGCAGCCCTGGGACTAGCGACGCAGATACGCAGTATTTT. Translated: CASSPGTSDADTQYF. The full variable domain, completed using reference TRBV9 and TRBJ2-3, is DSGVTQTPKHLITATGQRVTLRCSPRSGDLSVYWYQQSLDQGLQFLIQYYNGEERAKGNILERFSAQQFPDLHSELNLSSLELGDSALYFCASSPGTSDADTQYFGPGTRLTVL.

This clone is medium-sized within its sample. This chain connects TRBV4-2 to TRBJ2-7, with 10 bases lining up with TRBD1. The trim removed 1 base at V and 1 base at J, leaving 1 base unmatched. The CDR3 totals 15 residues. The germline gives CDR1 LGHNA, CDR2 YNFKEQ. The CDR3 coding sequence is TGTGCCAGCAGCCAAGGGACAGGGGGGTCCTACGAGCAGTACTTC. This translates into CASSQGTGGSYEQYF.

The chain links TRBV5-1 to TRBJ1-1; 7 nucleotides line up with TRBD1. Losses at the gene ends were 3 bases for V and 0 bases for J; bases not matched to a gene: 5. Germline V gene sequence: CDR1 SGHRS, CDR2 YFSETQ. The CDR3 has 15 amino acids. CDR3 loop: CASSWDSILNTEAFF. CDR3 DNA: TGCGCCAGCAGCTGGGACAGCATTTTGAACACTGAAGCTTTCTTT.

V gene TRBV7-6 combines with J gene TRBJ1-1; D is possibly TRBD1 (5 bases). Deletions cut 5 bases from V and 5 bases from J, with 12 bases between. Per germline, CDR1 SGHVS and CDR2 FNYEAQ. This CDR3 has 13 residues. CDR3 bases: TGTGCCAGCAGCCCGGGGGTCGGGACTGAAGCTTTCTTT. The encoded protein is CASSPGVGTEAFF.

The chain links TRBV9 to TRBJ2-7, with 11 bases matching TRBD1. The V gene end was trimmed by 0 bases and the J gene end by 5 bases; junction bases not matched to a gene: 4. The CDR3 sequence is 15 residues long. Germline loops: CDR1 SGDLS, CDR2 YYNGEE. Written as DNA, the CDR3 is TGTGCCAGCAGCGTAGCTTTGGGACAGGGGGACGAGCAGTACTTC. This encodes CASSVALGQGDEQYF.